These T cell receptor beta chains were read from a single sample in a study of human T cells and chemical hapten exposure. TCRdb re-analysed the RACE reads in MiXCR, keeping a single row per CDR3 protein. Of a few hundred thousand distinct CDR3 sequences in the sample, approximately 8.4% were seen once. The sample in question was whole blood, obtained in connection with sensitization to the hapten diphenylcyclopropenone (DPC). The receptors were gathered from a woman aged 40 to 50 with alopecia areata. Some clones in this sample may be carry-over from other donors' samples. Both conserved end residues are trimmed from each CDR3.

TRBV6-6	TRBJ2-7	ASSYSEKEAF
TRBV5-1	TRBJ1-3	ASSRDRSTGNTIY
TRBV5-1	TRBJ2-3	ASSLWSEGVDTQY
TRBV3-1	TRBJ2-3	ASKTSGTDTQY
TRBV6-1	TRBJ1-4	ASTGSANRNEKLF
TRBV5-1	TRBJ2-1	ASRPFTGEQF
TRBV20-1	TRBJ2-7	SAREPGQGLIFYEQY
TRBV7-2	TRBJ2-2	ASSLDSPTTGSGELF
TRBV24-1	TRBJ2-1	ATSDPRTGNDEQF
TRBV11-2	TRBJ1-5	ASSTGQNQPQH
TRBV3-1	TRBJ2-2	ASSQGSRTGELF
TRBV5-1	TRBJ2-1	ASSLNGDFYNEQF
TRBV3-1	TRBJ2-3	ASSQGQADTQY
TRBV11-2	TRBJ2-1	ASNPPGEDEQF
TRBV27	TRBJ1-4	ASSLSRRGNEKLF
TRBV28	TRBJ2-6	ASSLLRTGENSGANVLT
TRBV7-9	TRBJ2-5	ASSSRGTGAETQY
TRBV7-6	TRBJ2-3	ASSLGTSGTDTQY
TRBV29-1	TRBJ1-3	SVGTGAGNTIY
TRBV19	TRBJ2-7	ASRGQGAREQY
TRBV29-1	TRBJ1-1	SPLDSAGTEAF
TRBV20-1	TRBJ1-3	SAIGASSGNTIY
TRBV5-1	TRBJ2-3	ASSFAGGSVTDTQY
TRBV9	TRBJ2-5	ASSVGGAETQY
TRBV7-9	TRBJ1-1	ASSSQSYMNTEAF
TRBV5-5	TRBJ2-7	ASSLGSAGSSYEQY
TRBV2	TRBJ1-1	ASSVDTEAF
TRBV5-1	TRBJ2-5	ASSMAEETQY
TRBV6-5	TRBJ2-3	ASSYSASGTDTQY
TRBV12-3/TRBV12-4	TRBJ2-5	ASSFSTETQY
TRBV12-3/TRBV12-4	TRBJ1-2	ASSRDSTYGYT
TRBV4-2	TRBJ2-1	ASSQEGLKGTYNEQF
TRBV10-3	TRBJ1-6	AISESRQGVYNSPLH
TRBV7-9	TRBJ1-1	ASSFTGVEAF
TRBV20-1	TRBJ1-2	SASSGTGLNYGYT
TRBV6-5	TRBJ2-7	ASSYDQTYEQY
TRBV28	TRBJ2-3	ASSSGRGRDTQY
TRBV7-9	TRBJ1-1	ASSLPGIDTEAF
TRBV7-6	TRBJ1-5	ASSLGPRSNQPQH